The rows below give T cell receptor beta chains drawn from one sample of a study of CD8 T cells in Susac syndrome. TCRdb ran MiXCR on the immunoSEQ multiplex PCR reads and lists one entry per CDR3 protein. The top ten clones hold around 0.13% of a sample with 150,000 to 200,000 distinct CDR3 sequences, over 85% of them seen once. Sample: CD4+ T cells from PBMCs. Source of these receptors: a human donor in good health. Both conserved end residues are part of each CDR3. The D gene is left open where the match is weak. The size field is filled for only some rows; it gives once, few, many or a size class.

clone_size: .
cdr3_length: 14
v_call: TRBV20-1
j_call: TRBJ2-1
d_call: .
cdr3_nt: TGCAGTGCTACCACGACAGCTATATACAATGAGCAGTTCTTC
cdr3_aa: CSATTTAIYNEQFF

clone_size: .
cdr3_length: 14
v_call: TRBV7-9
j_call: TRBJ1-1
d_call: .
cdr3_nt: TGTGCCAGCAGCTTAAGACATATGAACACTGAAGCTTTCTTT
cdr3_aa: CASSLRHMNTEAFF

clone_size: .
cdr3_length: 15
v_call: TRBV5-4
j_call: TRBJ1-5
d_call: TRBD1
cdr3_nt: TGTGCCAGCAGCTCCGGGGGACAGATTCATCAGCCCCAGCATTTT
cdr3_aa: CASSSGGQIHQPQHF

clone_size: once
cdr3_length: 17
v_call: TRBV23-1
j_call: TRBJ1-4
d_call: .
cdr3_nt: TGCGCCAGCAGTCACCTAGGGTCTCTTTGGGTGGAAGAAAAACTGTTTTTT
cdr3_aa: CASSHLGSLWVEEKLFF

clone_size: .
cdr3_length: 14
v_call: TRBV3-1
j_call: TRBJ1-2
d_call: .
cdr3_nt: TGTGCCAGCAGCCAAGATCTGATTAACTATGGCTACACCTTC
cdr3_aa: CASSQDLINYGYTF

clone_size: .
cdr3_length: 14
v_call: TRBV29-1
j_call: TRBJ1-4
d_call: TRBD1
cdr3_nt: TGCAGCGGTATCGGACAGGGGAGTGGTGAAAAACTGTTTTTT
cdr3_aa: CSGIGQGSGEKLFF

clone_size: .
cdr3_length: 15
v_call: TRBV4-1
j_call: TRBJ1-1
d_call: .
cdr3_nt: TGCGCCAGCAGCCAAGGACACTCGTCGAACACTGAAGCTTTCTTT
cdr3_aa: CASSQGHSSNTEAFF

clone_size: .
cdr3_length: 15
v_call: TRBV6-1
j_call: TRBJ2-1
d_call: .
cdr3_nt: TGTGCCAGCATTAAAGCGGGCCTCTCCTACAATGAGCAGTTCTTC
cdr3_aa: CASIKAGLSYNEQFF

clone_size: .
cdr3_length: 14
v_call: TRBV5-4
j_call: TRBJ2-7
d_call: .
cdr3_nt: TGTGCCAGCAGCTTGGGCAGGGATCGCTACGAGCAGTACTTC
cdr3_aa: CASSLGRDRYEQYF

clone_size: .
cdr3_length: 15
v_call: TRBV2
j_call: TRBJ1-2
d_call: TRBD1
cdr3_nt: TGTGCCTCACGCCCCCAACAGGGGCGGAGGGGTGGCTACACCTTC
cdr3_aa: CASRPQQGRRGGYTF

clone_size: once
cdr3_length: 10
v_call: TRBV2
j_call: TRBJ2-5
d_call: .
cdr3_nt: TGTGCCAGCACCACCCCGGCGGAGTACTTC
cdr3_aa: CASTTPAEYF

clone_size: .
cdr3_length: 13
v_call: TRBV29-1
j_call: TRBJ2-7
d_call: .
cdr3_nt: TGCAGCGTTGTTGTTGGAGGGGGCAACGAGCAGTACTTC
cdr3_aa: CSVVVGGGNEQYF

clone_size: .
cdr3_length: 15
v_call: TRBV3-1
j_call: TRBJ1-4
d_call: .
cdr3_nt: TGTGCCAGCAGCCTTCGGACGGCGCGCCGTGAAAAACTGTTTTTT
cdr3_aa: CASSLRTARREKLFF

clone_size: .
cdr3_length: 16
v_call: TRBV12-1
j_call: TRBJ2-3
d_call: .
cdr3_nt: TGTGCCAGCAGTTTTCGGGGACAGGGGGCCGTAGATACGCAGTATTTT
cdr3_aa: CASSFRGQGAVDTQYF

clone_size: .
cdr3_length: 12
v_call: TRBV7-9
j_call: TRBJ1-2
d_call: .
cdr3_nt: TGTGCCAGCAGCTTACAGGGCGCAGGCTACACCTTC
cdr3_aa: CASSLQGAGYTF

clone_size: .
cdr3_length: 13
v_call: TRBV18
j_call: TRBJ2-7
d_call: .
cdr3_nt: TGTGCCAGCTCACCACCGACTCACTACGAGCAGTACTTC
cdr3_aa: CASSPPTHYEQYF

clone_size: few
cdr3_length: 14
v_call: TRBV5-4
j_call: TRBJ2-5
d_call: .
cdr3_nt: TGTGCCAGCAGCTTGGGGGGGAATCAAGAGACCCAGTACTTC
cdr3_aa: CASSLGGNQETQYF

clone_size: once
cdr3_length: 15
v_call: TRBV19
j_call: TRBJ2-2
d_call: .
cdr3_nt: TGTGCCAGTAGCCTCGGGAGAGGCCTTACCGGGGAGCTGTTTTTT
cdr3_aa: CASSLGRGLTGELFF

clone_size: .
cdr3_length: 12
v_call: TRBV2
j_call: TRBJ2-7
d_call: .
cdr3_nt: TGTGCCAGCAGTGAAGCCACCTACGAGCAGTACTTC
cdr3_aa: CASSEATYEQYF

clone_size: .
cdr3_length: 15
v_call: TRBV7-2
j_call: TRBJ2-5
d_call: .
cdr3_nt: TGTGCCAGCAGCTTAATGAGCGGACCGCAAGAGACCCAGTACTTC
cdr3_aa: CASSLMSGPQETQYF

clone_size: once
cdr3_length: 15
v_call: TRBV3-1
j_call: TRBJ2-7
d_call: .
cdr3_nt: TGTGCCAGCAGCCCAGACGTCCTAGTTCTCAACGAGCAGTACTTC
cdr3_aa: CASSPDVLVLNEQYF

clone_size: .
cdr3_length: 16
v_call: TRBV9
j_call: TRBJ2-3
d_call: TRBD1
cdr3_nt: TGTGCCAGCAGCGTAGTGTCCCAGGGGGCTACAGATACGCAGTATTTT
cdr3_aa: CASSVVSQGATDTQYF

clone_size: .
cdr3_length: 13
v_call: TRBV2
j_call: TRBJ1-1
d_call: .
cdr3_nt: TGTGCCAGCAGTGAAGTGGGCAGTCGGCGAGCTTTCTTT
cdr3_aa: CASSEVGSRRAFF

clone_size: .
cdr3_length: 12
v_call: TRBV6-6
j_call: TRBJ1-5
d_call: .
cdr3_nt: TGTGCCAGCACACTTTGGGGTCAGCCCCAGCATTTT
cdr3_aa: CASTLWGQPQHF

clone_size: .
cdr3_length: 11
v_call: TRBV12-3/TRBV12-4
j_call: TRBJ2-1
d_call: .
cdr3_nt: TGTGCCAGCAGTTCTTCTCATGAGCAGTTCTTC
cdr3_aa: CASSSSHEQFF

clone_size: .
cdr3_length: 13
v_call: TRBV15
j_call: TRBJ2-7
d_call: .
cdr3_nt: TGTGCCACCAGCAGAGAGATCTCCTACGAGCAGTACTTC
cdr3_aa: CATSREISYEQYF

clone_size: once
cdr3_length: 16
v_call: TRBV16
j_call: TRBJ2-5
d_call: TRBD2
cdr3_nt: TGTGCCAGCAGCCACGGCGGGGGGGCCGGTGGAGAGACCCAGTACTTC
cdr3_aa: CASSHGGGAGGETQYF

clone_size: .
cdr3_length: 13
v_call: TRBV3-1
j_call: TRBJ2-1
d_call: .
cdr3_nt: TGTGCCAGCAGCCGCAGGGGCAGCCATGAGCAGTTCTTC
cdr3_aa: CASSRRGSHEQFF

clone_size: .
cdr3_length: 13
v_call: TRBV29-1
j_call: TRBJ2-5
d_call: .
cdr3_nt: TGCAGCGTTGAGTGGCGCATTCAAGAGACCCAGTACTTC
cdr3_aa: CSVEWRIQETQYF

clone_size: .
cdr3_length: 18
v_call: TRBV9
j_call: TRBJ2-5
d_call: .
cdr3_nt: TGTGCCAGCAGCGAGAGGGGTGGGGCCTGGGGCCTCCAAGAGACCCAGTACTTC
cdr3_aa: CASSERGGAWGLQETQYF

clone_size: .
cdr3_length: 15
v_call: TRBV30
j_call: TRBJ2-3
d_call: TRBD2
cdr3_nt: TGTGCCTGGAGTGTAGGCGGGGGGGCCGCAGATACGCAGTATTTT
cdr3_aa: CAWSVGGGAADTQYF

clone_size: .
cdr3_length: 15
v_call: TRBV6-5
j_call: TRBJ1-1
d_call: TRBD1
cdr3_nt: TGTGCCAGCAGTTACGAGGGACAGGGGGGCACTGAAGCTTTCTTT
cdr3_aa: CASSYEGQGGTEAFF

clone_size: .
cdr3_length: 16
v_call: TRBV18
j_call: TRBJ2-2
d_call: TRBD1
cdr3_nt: TGTGCCAGCTCACCCCAGGGGGCCTCGAACACCGGGGAGCTGTTTTTT
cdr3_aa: CASSPQGASNTGELFF

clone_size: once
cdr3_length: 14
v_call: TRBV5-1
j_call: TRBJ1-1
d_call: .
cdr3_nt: TGCGCCAGCAGCTGGGGACCAACGGGTACTGAAGCTTTCTTT
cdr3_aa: CASSWGPTGTEAFF

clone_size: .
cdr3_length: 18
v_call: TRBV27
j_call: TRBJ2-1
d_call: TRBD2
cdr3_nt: TGTGCCAGCAGTTTACTACCCCTTAGCGGGGGTTACTACAATGAGCAGTTCTTC
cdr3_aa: CASSLLPLSGGYYNEQFF

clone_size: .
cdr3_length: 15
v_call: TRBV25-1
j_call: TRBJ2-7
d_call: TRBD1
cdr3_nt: TGTGCCAGCAGTGTCGCCGGGACAGGGATCTACGAGCAGTACTTC
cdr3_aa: CASSVAGTGIYEQYF

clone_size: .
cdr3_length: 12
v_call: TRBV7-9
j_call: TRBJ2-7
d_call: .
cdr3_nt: TGTGCCAGCAGCTCGGACACGTACGAGCAGTACTTC
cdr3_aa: CASSSDTYEQYF

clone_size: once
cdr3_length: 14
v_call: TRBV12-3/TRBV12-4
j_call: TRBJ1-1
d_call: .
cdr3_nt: TGTGCCAGCAGTTTCGTCAGGGGGAACACTGAAGCTTTCTTT
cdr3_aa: CASSFVRGNTEAFF

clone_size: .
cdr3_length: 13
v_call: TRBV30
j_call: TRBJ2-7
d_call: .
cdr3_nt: TGTGCCTGGAGTGTACGCCTAACCTACGAGCAGTACTTC
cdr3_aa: CAWSVRLTYEQYF

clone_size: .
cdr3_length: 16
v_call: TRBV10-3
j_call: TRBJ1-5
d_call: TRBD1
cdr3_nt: TGTGCCATCAGTGAGTTCCGAGGGACAGGGGATCAGCCCCAGCATTTT
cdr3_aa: CAISEFRGTGDQPQHF

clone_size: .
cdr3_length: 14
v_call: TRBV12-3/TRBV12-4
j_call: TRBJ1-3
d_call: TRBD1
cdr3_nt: TGTGCCAGCAGTGCCCACAGGGGAGGGAACACCATATATTTT
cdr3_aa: CASSAHRGGNTIYF

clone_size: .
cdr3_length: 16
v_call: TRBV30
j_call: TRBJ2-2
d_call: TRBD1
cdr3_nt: TGTGCCTGGAGTCCCCGACAGGGGATTTGGACCGGGGAGCTGTTTTTT
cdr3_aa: CAWSPRQGIWTGELFF